This TCR beta chain was sequenced during a study of human T cells and chemical hapten exposure. Study-level points and caveats: Relative to control repertoires, expanded TCRs gave rise to significantly more large CDR3 similarity clusters. It should be noted that donors had alopecia, so their immune response may differ from healthy people's.

TCRdb ran MiXCR on the RACE reads and lists one entry per CDR3 protein. The sample has 250,000 or so distinct CDR3 sequences, about 9% seen once; the top ten hold 2% to 3%. The sample holds many counts of this clonotype. Its specificity is unknown. Time point described: pre-sensitization, week 0. The sample's treatment: therapeutic diphenylcyclopropenone sensitization with weekly scalp DPC. The CDR3 sequence is 13 residues long. V was trimmed by 7 bases and J by 2 bases, leaving 11 bases between them. This receptor was taken from a woman in her 40s with alopecia areata. Some clones in this sample may be carry-over from other donors' samples. V and J are TRBV12-3 or TRBV12-4 and TRBJ1-2; D gene uncertain. The source was whole blood, collected in connection with sensitization to the hapten diphenylcyclopropenone (DPC). As DNA, the CDR3 is TGTGCCAGCACCTCCCCTGGGAACTATGGCTACACCTTC. Amino acids: CASTSPGNYGYTF.